The clone carrying this T cell receptor beta chain was seen just once. What it binds is unknown. The V gene end was trimmed by 1 base and the J gene end by 3 bases; junction bases not matched to a gene: 4. The germline CDR1 and CDR2 sequences are LNHDA and SQIVND (reference sequence). The CDR3 extends over 15 amino acids. The method was immunoSEQ multiplex PCR; TCRdb's version includes in-frame clones alone and lacks a portion of them. The data contain roughly 120,000 clones, roughly nine tenths of them singletons. The data belong to a study of siplizumab effects on memory and regulatory T cells. Study findings and constraints: Memory cells seemed less diverse than naive T cells, which also seemed major contributors to the alloresponse. A significant reduction in alloreactive sequences traceable to unstimulated CD4+ memory cells was produced by siplizumab. Whether the proliferating Tregs (from siplizumab cultures) were suppressive was not confirmed.

The source material was Tregs sorted from blood. V gene TRBV19 combines with J gene TRBJ2-7, with 9 bases identical to TRBD2. This sequence was found in a human donor in good health. The CDR3 nucleotides are TGTGCCAGTAGTATAGTGGCACTAGCGGGCTACGAGCAGTACTTC. Translating gives CASSIVALAGYEQYF. The variable domain in full, completed from reference TRBV19 and TRBJ2-7, reads DGGITQSPKYLFRKEGQNVTLSCEQNLNHDAMYWYRQDPGQGLRLIYYSQIVNDFQKGDIAEGYSVSREKKESFPLTVTSAQKNPTAFYLCASSIVALAGYEQYFGPGTRLTVT.